The clone carrying this T cell receptor beta chain was picked up one time. The data derive from a study of control samples from healthy donors and cancer patients. Sequencing was performed with immunoSEQ multiplex PCR; in TCRdb, only in-frame clones are kept and a portion is missing. The sample shows about 110,000 clones, approximately 87% of them seen only once. This CDR3 region has 17 residues. The germline V gene encodes CDR1 SGHNT and CDR2 YYREEE (reference sequence). Trimming removed 7 bases from V and 0 bases from J; junction bases left unmatched: 15. This TCR came from a woman aged 55-69 years with lung cancer. The chain recombines TRBV5-4 with TRBJ2-7; 8 nucleotides line up with TRBD1. The sequencing sample was made of PBMCs. CDR3 protein: CASHSGTGRSFSYEQYF. In nucleotides, the CDR3 is TGTGCCAGCCACTCCGGGACAGGTCGGTCCTTCTCCTACGAGCAGTACTTC. The whole variable domain, remainder taken from reference TRBV5-4 and TRBJ2-7, is ETGVTQSPTHLIKTRGQQVTLRCSSQSGHNTVSWYQQALGQGPQFIFQYYREEENGRGNFPPRFSGLQFPNYSSELNVNALELDDSALYLCASHSGTGRSFSYEQYFGPGTRLTVT.